The 22 T cell receptor beta chains listed next were all sequenced from one sample in a study of control samples from healthy donors and cancer patients. Repertoires were generated with immunoSEQ multiplex PCR, while TCRdb's copy carries only in-frame clones and drops some. Among 150,000 to 200,000 clones listed, just under 95% were seen once. Material: blood. The receptors were gathered from a woman aged 60 to 75 in good health.

The chain is built from TRBV5-1 and TRBJ2-6; unclear D gene. Trimming took off 0 bases at V and 1 base at J, with 8 bases between the two ends. The CDR3 length is 16 residues. CDR1 SGHRS and CDR2 YFSETQ come from the germline V gene. CDR3 nucleotides: TGCGCCAGCAGCTTGGATCTTCTATCTGGGGCCAACGTCCTGACTTTC. Protein: CASSLDLLSGANVLTF.

This chain connects TRBV10-3 to TRBJ2-2, with 12 bases fitting TRBD1. V trimming: 9 bases; J trimming: 5 bases; junction bases outside the gene matches: 4. The germline CDR1 and CDR2 sequences are ENHRY and SYGVKD. This CDR3 region has 14 residues. CDR3 coding DNA: TGTGCCATTGGGGGACAGGGGGCAACCGGGGAGCTGTTTTTT. This codes for CAIGGQGATGELFF.

The chain is built from TRBV2 and TRBJ1-4; D is perhaps TRBD1 (5 bases). V lost 9 bases and J lost 5, with 16 bases in between. The CDR3 length is 14 residues. Germline V gene sequence: CDR1 SNHLY, CDR2 FYNNEI. The CDR3 DNA reads TGTGCCAGTTCAGTGGGGGGTCTCAATGAAAAACTGTTTTTT. Translating it yields CASSVGGLNEKLFF.

The chain recombines TRBV7-6 with TRBJ1-1; the match to TRBD1 covers 7 bases. This CDR3 is built from 13 residues. With V trimmed by 3 bases and J by 7 bases, 5 bases remained unmatched. Germline lookup yields CDR1 SGHVS and CDR2 FNYEAQ. The CDR3 bases are TGTGCCAGCAGCTTGACAGGGACCAATGAAGCTTTCTTT. Its translation is CASSLTGTNEAFF.

The chain couples TRBV7-9 to TRBJ1-2, with 8 bases matching TRBD1. The CDR3 spans 15 residues. CDR1 and CDR2 (germline): SEHNR, FQNEAQ (reference sequence). Trimming at V came to 2 bases and at J to 6 bases, leaving 8 bases not matched to a gene. For the CDR3, the DNA is TGTGCCAGCAGCTTAAATGCAGGGGGCCTGGATGGCTACACCTTC. Its protein product is CASSLNAGGLDGYTF.

The gene calls are TRBV4-3 and TRBJ1-2; D is unresolved. V gave up 0 bases and J gave up 0 bases, with 11 bases separating them. Germline V gene sequence: CDR1 LGHNA, CDR2 YSLEER. This CDR3 has 16 residues. The CDR3 bases are TGCGCCAGCAGCCAAGATCGCGGCAGTTCTAACTATGGCTACACCTTC. This sequence encodes CASSQDRGSSNYGYTF.

The chain uses TRBV7-8 and TRBJ1-2; D is unresolved. The V and J ends lost 1 base and 1 base respectively, with 13 bases between them. There are 16 residues in the CDR3. Germline V gives CDR1 SGHVS, CDR2 FQNEAQ. Written as DNA, the CDR3 is TGTGCCAGCAGCTTAGGCTCTGTGGCAGATAACTATGGCTACACCTTC. Translated: CASSLGSVADNYGYTF.

This sequence joins TRBV13 and TRBJ2-7, with a possible D match to TRBD1 (6 bases). Germline-derived CDR1 and CDR2 are PRHDT and FYEKMQ (reference sequence). Trimming took off 5 bases at V and 3 bases at J, with 11 bases between the two ends. The CDR3 has 13 residues. The CDR3 loop is CASSTGHLYEQYF. Here the CDR3 DNA reads TGTGCCAGCAGCACGGGACACCTCTACGAGCAGTACTTC.

The chain recombines TRBV7-6 with TRBJ2-2, with TRBD2 as a possible D gene (5 bases). There are 16 residues in the CDR3. V dropped 1 base and J dropped 1 base, with 10 bases sitting between them. The V gene's germline CDR1 is SGHVS and CDR2 FNYEAQ. CDR3 coding DNA: TGTGCCAGCAGCTTAGTCCCCGGGATGAACACCGGGGAGCTGTTTTTT. It yields the protein CASSLVPGMNTGELFF.

The V and J genes are TRBV6-2 or TRBV6-3 and TRBJ1-5; tentatively, D is TRBD1 (5 bases). The CDR3 runs to 18 residues. CDR1 and CDR2 (germline): MNHEY, SVGEGT. The ends were cut back, 2 bases at V and 0 bases at J, with 17 bases in the middle. The CDR3: CASSYPPQGVSSNQPQHF. CDR3 DNA sequence: TGTGCCAGCAGTTACCCCCCCCAGGGAGTAAGTAGCAATCAGCCCCAGCATTTT.

The chain has TRBV18 and TRBJ1-5; tentative D call: TRBD1 (5 bases). The CDR3 contains 16 residues. Trimming took 3 bases from V and 1 from J, leaving 13 bases between them. The germline gives CDR1 KGHSH, CDR2 LQKENI. The CDR3 nucleotides are TGTGCCAGCTCACCGGGCCAGGGTCGAAGCAATCAGCCCCAGCATTTT. Translation gives CASSPGQGRSNQPQHF.

This rearrangement joins TRBV5-4 to TRBJ2-2; perhaps TRBD2 as D (6 bases). The CDR3 consists of 18 residues. The germline V gene has CDR1 SGHNT and CDR2 YYREEE (reference sequence). V lost 0 bases and J 1 base, leaving 16 bases between the germline ends. The CDR3 sequence: CASSLGGTGGRNTGELFF. CDR3 in DNA: TGTGCCAGCAGCTTGGGGGGGACCGGGGGACGGAACACCGGGGAGCTGTTTTTT.

As concerns this clone: Other DNA sequences in the same sample also yield this CDR3. The CDR3 loop is CASSSGQGVQETQYF. Written as DNA, the CDR3 is TGCGCCAGCAGCTCAGGACAGGGCGTACAAGAGACCCAGTACTTC. J is TRBJ2-5 and V is TRBV5-1, with 8 bases aligning to TRBD1. V dropped 3 bases and J dropped 2; count of bases not matched to a gene: 6. Germline loops: CDR1 SGHRS, CDR2 YFSETQ. CDR3 size: 15 residues.

This clone has just one count. The chain combines TRBV14 with TRBJ2-5, with no clear D. The CDR3 extends over 13 amino acids. Trimming pared 0 bases from V and 7 bases from J, leaving 9 bases between. Germline-derived CDR1 and CDR2 are SGHDN and FVKESK. The CDR3: CASSQDRVGTQYF. CDR3 sequence (DNA): TGTGCCAGCAGCCAAGATCGAGTGGGGACCCAGTACTTC. Supplemented by reference TRBV14 and TRBJ2-5, the full variable domain reads EAGVTQFPSHSVIEKGQTVTLRCDPISGHDNLYWYRRVMGKEIKFLLHFVKESKQDESGMPNNRFLAERTGGTYSTLKVQPAELEDSGVYFCASSQDRVGTQYFGPGTRLLVL.

The V call is TRBV19, the J call TRBJ1-2, with D possibly being TRBD1 (5 bases). CDR1 is LNHDA, CDR2 SQIVND, per germline (reference sequence). V was shortened by 1 base and J by 5 bases, with 11 bases between the two germline ends. The length of the CDR3 is 14 residues. The CDR3 here is CASSIGDSVYGYTF. The CDR3 DNA sequence: TGTGCCAGTAGTATAGGCGACAGTGTATATGGCTACACCTTC.

This chain uses TRBV18 with TRBJ1-3; D is ambiguous. CDR1 and CDR2 (germline): KGHSH, LQKENI. The CDR3 is 16 residues long. Trimming removed 1 base from V and 2 bases from J, with 12 bases in between. CDR3 protein: CASSPQDLNTGNTIYF. As DNA, the CDR3 is TGTGCCAGCTCACCACAGGATTTGAATACTGGAAACACCATATATTTT.

The chain combines TRBV7-2 with TRBJ1-5, with 7 positions matching TRBD1. This CDR3 has 14 residues. Per germline, CDR1 SGHTA and CDR2 FQGNSA. The trim removed 6 bases at V and 6 bases at J, leaving 8 bases unmatched. The chain's CDR3 is CASREGAEGQPQHF. DNA of the CDR3: TGTGCCAGCAGGGAGGGGGCGGAGGGTCAGCCCCAGCATTTT.

As for this clone: In the same sample, other DNA sequences code for this CDR3. The V and J genes are TRBV6-2 or TRBV6-3 and TRBJ1-5; D is uncertain. Germline CDR1 is MNHEY and CDR2 is SVGEGT. With 6 bases removed from V and 4 bases from J, the gap between germline ends came to 7 bases. This CDR3 comprises 12 residues. CDR3 loop: CASSHWNQPQHF. In DNA, the CDR3 is TGTGCCAGCAGCCACTGGAATCAGCCCCAGCATTTT.

The CDR3, as DNA: TGTGCCAGCAGTCCCCCGGGGCAAAATGGCTACACCTTC. Encoded protein: CASSPPGQNGYTF. V usage is TRBV7-2 and J usage is TRBJ1-2; tentative D call: TRBD1 (5 bases). The ends were cut back, 6 bases at V and 6 bases at J, with 14 bases in the middle. Per germline, CDR1 SGHTA and CDR2 FQGNSA. The CDR3 runs to 13 residues.

The J gene is TRBJ1-1, the V gene TRBV6-5; no reliable D call. The CDR3 covers 14 residues. Germline V CDR1 and CDR2: MNHEY, SVGAGI. Trimming removed 5 bases at V and 4 bases at J, with 14 bases between. CDR3 protein: CASSPNEGGTEAFF. DNA of the CDR3: TGTGCCAGCAGTCCCAATGAGGGTGGCACTGAAGCTTTCTTT.

This clone appeared a single time. The chain combines TRBV7-2 with TRBJ1-1; D gene ambiguous. V was cut by 2 bases and J by 2 bases, with 6 bases left in between. The CDR3 sequence is 13 residues long. Germline lookup yields CDR1 SGHTA and CDR2 FQGNSA. CDR3 sequence reads: CASSLSLNTEAFF. The CDR3 region has the DNA TGTGCCAGCAGCTTATCCCTAAACACTGAAGCTTTCTTT.

The J gene is TRBJ1-1, the V gene TRBV10-2, with 7 bases that match TRBD1. V shed 6 bases, J shed 1 base, and the junction held 2 bases outside the gene matches. Per the germline V gene, CDR1 is WSHSY and CDR2 is SAAADI. The CDR3 sequence is 13 residues long. CDR3 region: CASRDRPNTEAFF. The DNA of the CDR3 is TGCGCCAGCAGGGACAGGCCGAACACTGAAGCTTTCTTT.